The TCR beta chain under discussion was sequenced for a study of blood T cell repertoires in COVID-19. Study context: Acute and convalescent COVID-19 samples came from the United States, Italy and Spain.

The CDR3 is made up of 14 amino acids. Germline V CDR1 and CDR2: MRHNA, SNTAGT. The V gene end was trimmed by 0 bases and the J gene end by 8 bases; junction bases not matched to a gene: 4. As processed by the authors: Reference gene primer amplification yielded estimated nucleated cell counts. TCRdb's copy holds only in-frame clones and misses some; the assay was immunoSEQ multiplex PCR. V, J and clone size were drawn from that table, and D and trimming were deduced from the DNA. The profile covers under 200,000 clones, with about 87% appearing a single time and around a quarter taken by the ten largest.

Sequenced: peripheral blood. The source is a man aged 55 to 69 with acute or convalescent COVID-19. The V gene is TRBV6-4, the J gene TRBJ2-3; 8 bases are shared with TRBD1. The CDR3 DNA is TGTGCCAGCAGTGACTCGACAGGGGCCCTTACGCAGTATTTT. Translated, it gives CASSDSTGALTQYF.